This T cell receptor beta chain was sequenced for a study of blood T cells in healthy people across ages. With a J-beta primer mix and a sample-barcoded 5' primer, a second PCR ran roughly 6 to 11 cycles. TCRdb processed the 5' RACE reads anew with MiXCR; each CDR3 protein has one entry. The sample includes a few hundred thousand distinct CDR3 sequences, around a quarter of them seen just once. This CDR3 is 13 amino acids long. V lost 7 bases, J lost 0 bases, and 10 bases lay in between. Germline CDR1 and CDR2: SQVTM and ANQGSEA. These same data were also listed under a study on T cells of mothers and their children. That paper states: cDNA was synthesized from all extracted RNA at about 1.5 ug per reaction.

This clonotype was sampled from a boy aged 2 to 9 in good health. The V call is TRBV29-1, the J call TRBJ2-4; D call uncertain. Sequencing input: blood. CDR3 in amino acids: CSATVIAKNIQYF. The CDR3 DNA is TGCAGCGCCACCGTTATAGCCAAAAACATTCAGTACTTC. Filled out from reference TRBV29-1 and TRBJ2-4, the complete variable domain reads SAVISQKPSRDICQRGTSLTIQCQVDSQVTMMFWYRQQPGQSLTLIATANQGSEATYESGFVIDKFPISRPNLTFSTLTVSNMSPEDSSIYLCSATVIAKNIQYFGAGTRLSVL.